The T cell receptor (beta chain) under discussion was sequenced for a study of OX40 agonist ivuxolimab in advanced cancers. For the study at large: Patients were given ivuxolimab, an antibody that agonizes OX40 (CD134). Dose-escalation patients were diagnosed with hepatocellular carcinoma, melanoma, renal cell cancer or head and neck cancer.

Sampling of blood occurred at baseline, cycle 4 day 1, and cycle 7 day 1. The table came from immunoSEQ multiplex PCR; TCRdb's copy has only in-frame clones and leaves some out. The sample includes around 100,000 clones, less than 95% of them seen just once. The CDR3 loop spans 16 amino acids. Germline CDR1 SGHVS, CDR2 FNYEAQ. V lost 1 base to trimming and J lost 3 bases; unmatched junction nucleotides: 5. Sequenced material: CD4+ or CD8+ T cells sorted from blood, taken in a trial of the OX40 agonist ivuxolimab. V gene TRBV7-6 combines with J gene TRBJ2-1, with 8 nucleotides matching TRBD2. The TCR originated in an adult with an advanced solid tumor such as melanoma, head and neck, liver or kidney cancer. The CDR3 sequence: CASSLVSGDGYNEQFF. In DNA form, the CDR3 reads TGTGCCAGCAGCTTAGTTAGCGGGGACGGCTACAATGAGCAGTTCTTC.